These 25 T cell receptor beta chains originate from one sample sequenced in a study of lymphopenia after photon versus proton radiotherapy. The repertoire was sequenced with immunoSEQ multiplex PCR; TCRdb's copy has only in-frame clones and lacks some. The table has about 14,000 clones, 82% seen once; the top ten hold roughly 28%. This sample comprised peripheral blood, obtained from a patient treated with photon-based radiotherapy. The receptor set was obtained from a man aged 45-65 years with gastric cancer.

The rearrangement links TRBV5-6 to TRBJ2-1, with a tentative D call TRBD2 (5 bases). The germline CDR1 and CDR2 sequences are SGHDT and YYEEEE. The germline V and J ends were trimmed by 5 bases and 4 bases, with 10 bases remaining between them. The length of the CDR3 is 13 residues. The CDR3 DNA is TGTGCCAGCAGGTACGGGATTTACAATGAGCAGTTCTTC. This gives the protein CASRYGIYNEQFF.

J is TRBJ2-3 and V is TRBV7-2, with 12 bases aligning to TRBD2. The CDR3 sequence is 16 residues long. V dropped 5 bases and J dropped 5; count of bases not matched to a gene: 8. Germline CDR1 SGHTA, CDR2 FQGNSA. CDR3 in amino acids: CASSPRTSGVGDTQYF. DNA for the CDR3: TGTGCCAGCAGCCCAAGGACTAGCGGGGTCGGAGATACGCAGTATTTT.

This clone appeared a single time. The chain employs TRBV25-1 and TRBJ2-1, with a weak D call TRBD2 (6 bases). Germline CDR1 and CDR2: MGHDK and SYGVNS. This CDR3 is built from 16 residues. V was shortened by 2 bases and J by 4 bases, with 15 bases between the two germline ends. This CDR3 is CASSEIRDLDYNEQFF. DNA for the CDR3: TGTGCCAGCAGTGAAATTAGGGACTTAGATTACAATGAGCAGTTCTTC.

This chain links TRBV4-1 with TRBJ2-3; no definite D call. CDR3 length equals 18 residues. V lost 3 bases and J 6 bases, leaving 25 bases between the germline ends. Germline values: CDR1 MGHRA, CDR2 YSYEKL. DNA for the CDR3: TGCGCCAGCAGCCAGATCGATATGGGGTTTACCCTATGGGATACGCAGTATTTT. Amino acid sequence: CASSQIDMGFTLWDTQYF.

The chain is built from TRBV29-1 and TRBJ1-2, with D hard to call. Trimming stripped 7 bases from V and 2 bases from J, with 14 bases between. This CDR3 spans 13 amino acids. Germline CDR1 and CDR2: SQVTM and ANQGSEA. Here the CDR3 DNA reads TGCAGCGCCCGCCAAGGGTCGAACTATGGCTACACCTTC. It specifies CSARQGSNYGYTF. The full variable domain, with the rest looked up from reference TRBV29-1 and TRBJ1-2, is SAVISQKPSRDICQRGTSLTIQCQVDSQVTMMFWYRQQPGQSLTLIATANQGSEATYESGFVIDKFPISRPNLTFSTLTVSNMSPEDSSIYLCSARQGSNYGYTFGSGTRLTVV.

The CDR3, as DNA: TGTGCCAGCAGCTTACCCTCCCGCTACAATGAGCAGTTCTTC. It specifies CASSLPSRYNEQFF. The chain recombines TRBV7-2 with TRBJ2-1, with no clear D. CDR3 length equals 14 residues. Germline V gene lookup returns CDR1 SGHTA and CDR2 FQGNSA. V dropped 2 bases and J dropped 3 bases, with 8 bases sitting between them.

This sequence joins TRBV5-4 and TRBJ1-2; 8 bases agree with TRBD1. Trimming removed 2 bases from V and 7 bases from J; junction bases left unmatched: 4. Germline V gene lookup returns CDR1 SGHNT and CDR2 YYREEE (reference sequence). The CDR3 has 13 residues. The CDR3 reads CASSFDRGVGYTF. Written as DNA, the CDR3 is TGTGCCAGCAGCTTTGACAGGGGCGTTGGCTACACCTTC.

This clone was observed a handful of times. V usage is TRBV7-9 and J usage is TRBJ1-3, with TRBD1 identical over 8 bases. V lost 8 bases to trimming and J lost 2 bases; unmatched junction nucleotides: 8. The CDR3 runs to 15 residues. Germline lookup yields CDR1 SEHNR and CDR2 FQNEAQ (reference sequence). The CDR3 sequence: CASRAGQGTGNTIYF. The CDR3 coding sequence is TGTGCCAGCCGTGCCGGACAGGGCACTGGAAACACCATATATTTT.

Only a few counts were recorded for this clone. V and J are TRBV13 and TRBJ1-1; tentatively, D is TRBD1 (6 bases). CDR1 is PRHDT and CDR2 is FYEKMQ in the germline V gene (reference sequence). The germline V and J ends were trimmed by 8 bases and 0 bases, with 13 bases remaining between them. The CDR3 has 14 amino acids. For the CDR3, the DNA is TGTGCCAGCGGAGGGGGGACCATGAACACTGAAGCTTTCTTT. It translates to CASGGGTMNTEAFF. Full variable domain (missing parts from reference TRBV13 and TRBJ1-1): AAGVIQSPRHLIKEKRETATLKCYPIPRHDTVYWYQQGPGQDPQFLISFYEKMQSDKGSIPDRFSAQQFSDYHSELNMSSLELGDSALYFCASGGGTMNTEAFFGQGTRLTVV.

This clone has just a few counts. The chain joins TRBV5-6 to TRBJ2-5, with D possibly TRBD1 on 5 matching bases. Germline-derived CDR1 and CDR2 are SGHDT and YYEEEE. The CDR3 has 14 residues. Trimming removed 2 bases at V and 1 base at J, with 9 bases between. CDR3 sequence reads: CASSFLDSQETQYF. The CDR3 coding sequence is TGTGCCAGCAGCTTCCTCGACAGCCAAGAGACCCAGTACTTC.

The V and J genes are TRBV28 and TRBJ2-5; D call uncertain. The V end lost 5 bases, the J end lost 2 bases, and 0 bases lay between the germline ends. CDR1 and CDR2 (germline): MDHEN, SYDVKM. The CDR3 covers 10 residues. CDR3 sequence: CASSQETQYF. CDR3 DNA sequence: TGTGCCAGCAGTCAAGAGACCCAGTACTTC.

V usage is TRBV18 and J usage is TRBJ2-7; D unresolved. V lost 3 bases and J 3 bases, leaving 6 bases between the germline ends. CDR1 KGHSH and CDR2 LQKENI come from the germline V gene. CDR3 size: 12 residues. CDR3 DNA sequence: TGTGCCAGCTCACCGTCTCTCTACGAGCAGTACTTC. This gives the protein CASSPSLYEQYF.

A few counts support this clone. The DNA for the CDR3 is TGTGCCAGCAACGCGGTTGGGGTTTCACCCCTCCACTTT. Translation: CASNAVGVSPLHF. V gene TRBV7-2 combines with J gene TRBJ1-6; unclear D gene. This CDR3 spans 13 amino acids. Germline V CDR1 and CDR2: SGHTA, FQGNSA. Trimming left V 7 bases short and J 9 bases short, with 13 bases between.

The V gene is TRBV10-1, the J gene TRBJ2-2; D gene unclear. Per the germline V gene, CDR1 is WNHNN and CDR2 is SYGVQD (reference sequence). V lost 3 bases and J lost 8, with 7 bases in between. CDR3 length: 12 residues. CDR3 amino acids: CASSELLGELFF. The CDR3 DNA reads as TGCGCCAGCAGTGAATTGTTGGGGGAGCTGTTTTTT.

The table lists this clone with a count of one. The CDR3 here is CASSPGQGVRQPQHF. CDR3 DNA: TGTGCCAGCTCACCGGGACAGGGGGTTCGGCAGCCCCAGCATTTT. V and J are TRBV18 and TRBJ1-5, with TRBD1 matching 11 bases. V lost 3 bases, J lost 7 bases, and 5 bases stayed unmatched. Germline V lookup: CDR1 KGHSH, CDR2 LQKENI. This CDR3 has 15 amino acids. Based on the CDR3 plus reference TRBV18 and TRBJ1-5, the full variable domain is NAGVMQNPRHLVRRRGQEARLRCSPMKGHSHVYWYRQLPEEGLKFMVYLQKENIIDESGMPKERFSAEFPKEGPSILRIQQVVRGDSAAYFCASSPGQGVRQPQHFGDGTRLSIL.

The gene calls are TRBV5-4 and TRBJ1-1; possible D gene TRBD1, 6 bases. Trimming removed 1 base at V and 4 bases at J, with 17 bases between. The germline V gene encodes CDR1 SGHNT and CDR2 YYREEE (reference sequence). This CDR3 contains 16 residues. CDR3 DNA: TGTGCCAGCAGCTTGCCGGGTTTGGGGGGCATCACTGAAGCTTTCTTT. As protein: CASSLPGLGGITEAFF.

The chain couples TRBV1 to TRBJ1-4; the table calls TRBD1, which could not be checked here. TRBV1 is labeled a pseudogene. The CDR3 sequence is 17 residues long. The CDR3 reads CTSSPRTGGETNEKLFF. CDR3 coding DNA: TGCACCAGCAGCCCTAGGACAGGGGGTGAGACTAATGAAAAACTGTTTTTT.

The V and J genes are TRBV2 and TRBJ2-2; TRBD1 aligns across 7 bases. V lost 2 bases and J lost 6; bases outside the gene matches: 6. Germline CDR1 reads SNHLY; CDR2 reads FYNNEI. The CDR3 loop spans 15 amino acids. The CDR3 is CASSEFGQGAGELFF. The CDR3 DNA reads TGTGCCAGCAGTGAATTTGGGCAGGGGGCCGGGGAGCTGTTTTTT. The variable domain in full, completed from reference TRBV2 and TRBJ2-2, reads EPEVTQTPSHQVTQMGQEVILRCVPISNHLYFYWYRQILGQKVEFLVSFYNNEISEKSEIFDDQFSVERPDGSNFTLKIRSTKLEDSAMYFCASSEFGQGAGELFFGEGSRLTVL.

This clone was recorded a few times. The chain links TRBV5-5 to TRBJ2-2, with a possible D match to TRBD1 (5 bases). The V end was cut by 4 bases, the J end by 4 bases, with 14 bases between. The CDR3 loop spans 15 amino acids. CDR1 and CDR2 (germline): SGHKS, YYEKEE (reference sequence). CDR3 sequence (DNA): TGTGCCAGCAGCCCCCTATGGGGCGGCACCGGGGAGCTGTTTTTT. It encodes CASSPLWGGTGELFF.

The V gene is TRBV4-3, the J gene TRBJ1-1; 8 positions agree with TRBD1. The CDR3 has 14 amino acids. With V trimmed by 4 bases and J by 4 bases, 5 bases remained unmatched. Germline-derived CDR1 and CDR2 are LGHNA and YSLEER. The chain's CDR3 is CASSRTQGATEAFF. In DNA form, the CDR3 reads TGCGCCAGCAGCCGCACCCAGGGGGCCACTGAAGCTTTCTTT.

The chain couples TRBV19 to TRBJ1-2, with 9 positions matching TRBD1. This CDR3 is built from 15 residues. The trim removed 3 bases at V and 8 bases at J, leaving 10 bases unmatched. The germline CDR1 and CDR2 sequences are LNHDA and SQIVND (reference sequence). CDR3 bases: TGTGCCAGTAGTATCCCCGGGACAGGGAAGTTGGGCTACACCTTC. Amino acid sequence: CASSIPGTGKLGYTF.

Points on this clone: Sequence at one end of the junction differs from germline and may be a read error. V is TRBV19 and J is TRBJ1-5; no clear D. The germline CDR1 and CDR2 sequences are LNHDA and SQIVND (reference sequence). The CDR3 has 15 amino acids. CDR3 protein: CASNIRASFNQPQHF. The CDR3 DNA follows: TGTGCCAGTAATATACGGGCCTCCTTCAATCAGCCCCAGCATTTT.

The chain joins TRBV10-2 to TRBJ1-5; possibly TRBD1 for D (5 bases). Germline V gene sequence: CDR1 WSHSY, CDR2 SAAADI. V lost 5 bases to trimming and J lost 9 bases, with 17 bases between them. This CDR3 comprises 14 residues. For the CDR3, the DNA is TGCGCCAGCAGTAGGGACCGTCCCTTAGGGCCCCAGCATTTT. Translation: CASSRDRPLGPQHF.

The V gene is TRBV12-5, the J gene TRBJ1-5, with TRBD1 as a possible D gene (6 bases). The CDR3 contains 18 residues. V lost 4 bases to trimming and J lost 11 bases, with 30 bases between them. Germline V gene lookup returns CDR1 LGHNT and CDR2 FRNRAP. CDR3 amino acids: CASGSSPPFRDTPPAQHF. As DNA, the CDR3 is TGTGCTAGTGGTTCCTCACCCCCATTCCGGGACACCCCCCCGGCCCAGCATTTT. The whole variable domain, remainder taken from reference TRBV12-5 and TRBJ1-5, is DARVTQTPRHKVTEMGQEVTMRCQPILGHNTVFWYRQTMMQGLELLAYFRNRAPLDDSGMPKDRFSAEMPDATLATLKIQPSEPRDSAVYFCASGSSPPFRDTPPAQHFGDGTRLSIL.

The rearrangement links TRBV7-2 to TRBJ2-5; D remains unclear. Trimming removed 6 bases from V and 3 bases from J, with 11 bases in between. CDR3 length equals 13 residues. Per the germline V gene, CDR1 is SGHTA and CDR2 is FQGNSA. CDR3 sequence: CASSSLVEETQYF. The CDR3 nucleotides read TGTGCCAGCAGTAGTCTGGTGGAAGAGACCCAGTACTTC.